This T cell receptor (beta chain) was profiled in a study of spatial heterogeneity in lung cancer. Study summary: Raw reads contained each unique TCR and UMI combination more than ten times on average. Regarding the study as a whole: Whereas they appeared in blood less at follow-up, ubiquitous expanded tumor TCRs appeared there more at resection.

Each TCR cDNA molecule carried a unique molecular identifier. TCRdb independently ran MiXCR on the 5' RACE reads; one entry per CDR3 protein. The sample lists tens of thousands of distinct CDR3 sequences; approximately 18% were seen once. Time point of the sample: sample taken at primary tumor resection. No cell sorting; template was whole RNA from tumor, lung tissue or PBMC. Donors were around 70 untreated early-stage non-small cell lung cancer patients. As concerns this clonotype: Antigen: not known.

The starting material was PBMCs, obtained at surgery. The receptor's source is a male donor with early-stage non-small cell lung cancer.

The CDR3 nucleotides read TGCGCCAGCAGTCAATCCCGACAGGGTACAGATACGCAGTATTTT. It specifies CASSQSRQGTDTQYF. This rearrangement joins TRBV23-1 to TRBJ2-3; the match to TRBD1 covers 7 bases. TRBV23-1 is an ORF, with its function uncertain. J gave up 3 bases and V 0 bases, and 3 bases lay outside the gene matches. The CDR3 covers 15 residues.